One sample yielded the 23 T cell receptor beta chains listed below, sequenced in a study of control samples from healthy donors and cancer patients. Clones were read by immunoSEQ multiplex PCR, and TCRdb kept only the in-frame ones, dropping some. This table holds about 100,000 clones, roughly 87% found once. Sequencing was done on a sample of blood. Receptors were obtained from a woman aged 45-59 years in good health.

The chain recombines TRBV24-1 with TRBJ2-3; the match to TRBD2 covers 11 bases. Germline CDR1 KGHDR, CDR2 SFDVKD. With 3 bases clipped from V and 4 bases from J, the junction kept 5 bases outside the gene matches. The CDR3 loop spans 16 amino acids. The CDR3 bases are TGTGCCACCAGTGATAAGTTAGCGGGAGGGTCAGATACGCAGTATTTT. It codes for CATSDKLAGGSDTQYF.

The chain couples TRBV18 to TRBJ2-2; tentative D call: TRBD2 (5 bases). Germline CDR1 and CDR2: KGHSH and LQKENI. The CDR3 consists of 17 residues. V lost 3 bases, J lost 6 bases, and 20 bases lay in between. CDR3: CASSPLLRGSKSGELFF. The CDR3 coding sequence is TGTGCCAGCTCACCTTTACTTCGCGGGTCGAAATCCGGGGAGCTGTTTTTT. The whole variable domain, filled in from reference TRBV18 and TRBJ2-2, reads NAGVMQNPRHLVRRRGQEARLRCSPMKGHSHVYWYRQLPEEGLKFMVYLQKENIIDESGMPKERFSAEFPKEGPSILRIQQVVRGDSAAYFCASSPLLRGSKSGELFFGEGSRLTVL.

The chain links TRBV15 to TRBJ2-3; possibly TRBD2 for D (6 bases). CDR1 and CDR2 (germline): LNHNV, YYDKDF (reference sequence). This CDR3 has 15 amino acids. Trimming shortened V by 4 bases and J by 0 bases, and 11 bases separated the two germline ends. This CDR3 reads CATSTGGGSTDTQYF. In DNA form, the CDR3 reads TGTGCCACCAGCACTGGGGGAGGCAGCACAGATACGCAGTATTTT.

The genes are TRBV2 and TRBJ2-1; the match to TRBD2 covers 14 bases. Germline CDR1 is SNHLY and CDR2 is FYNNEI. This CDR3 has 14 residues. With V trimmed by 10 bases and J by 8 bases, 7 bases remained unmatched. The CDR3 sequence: CATRTSGGPYEQFF. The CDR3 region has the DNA TGTGCCACAAGGACTAGCGGGGGGCCGTATGAGCAGTTCTTC.

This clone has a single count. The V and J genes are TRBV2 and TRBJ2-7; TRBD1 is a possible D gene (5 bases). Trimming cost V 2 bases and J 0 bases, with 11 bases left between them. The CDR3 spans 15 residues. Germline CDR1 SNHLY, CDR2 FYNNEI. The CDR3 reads CASSERQGVSYEQYV. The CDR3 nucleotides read TGTGCCAGCAGTGAAAGGCAGGGTGTCTCCTACGAGCAGTACGTC.

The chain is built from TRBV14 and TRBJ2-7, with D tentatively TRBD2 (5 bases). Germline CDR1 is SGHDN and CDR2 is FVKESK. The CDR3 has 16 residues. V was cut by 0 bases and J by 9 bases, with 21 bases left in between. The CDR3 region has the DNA TGTGCCAGCAGCCAAGAACCTGAACAGAGCGGCTCTGGGCAGTACGTC. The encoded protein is CASSQEPEQSGSGQYV.

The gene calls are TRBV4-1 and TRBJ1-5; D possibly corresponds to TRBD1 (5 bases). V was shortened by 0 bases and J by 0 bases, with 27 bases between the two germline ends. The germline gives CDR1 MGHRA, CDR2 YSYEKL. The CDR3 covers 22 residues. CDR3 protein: CASSQDTEARWDPSYSNQPQHF. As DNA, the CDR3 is TGCGCCAGCAGCCAAGATACAGAAGCCCGTTGGGACCCATCTTATAGCAATCAGCCCCAGCATTTT.

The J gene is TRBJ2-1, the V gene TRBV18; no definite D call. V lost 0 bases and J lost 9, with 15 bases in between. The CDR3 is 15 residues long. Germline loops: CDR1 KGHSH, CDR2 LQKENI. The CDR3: CASSPPWLDSVEQFF. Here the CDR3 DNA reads TGTGCCAGCTCACCACCGTGGCTAGACTCAGTTGAGCAGTTCTTC.

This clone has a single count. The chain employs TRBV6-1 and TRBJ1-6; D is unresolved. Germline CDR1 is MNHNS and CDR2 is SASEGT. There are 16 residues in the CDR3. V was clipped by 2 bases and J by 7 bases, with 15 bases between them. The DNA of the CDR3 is TGTGCCAGCAGTGAACCGGGCAGTCTAGGGAATTCACCCCTCCACTTT. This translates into CASSEPGSLGNSPLHF.

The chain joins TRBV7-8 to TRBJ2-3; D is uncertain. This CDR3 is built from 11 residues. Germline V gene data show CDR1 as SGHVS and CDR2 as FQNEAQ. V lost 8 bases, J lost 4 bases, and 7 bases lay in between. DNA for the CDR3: TGTGCCAGCGCCTTGGCAGATACGCAGTATTTT. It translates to CASALADTQYF.

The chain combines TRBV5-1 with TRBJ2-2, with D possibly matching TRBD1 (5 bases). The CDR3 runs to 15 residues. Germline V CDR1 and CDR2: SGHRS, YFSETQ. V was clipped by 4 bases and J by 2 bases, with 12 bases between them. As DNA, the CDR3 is TGCGCCAGCAGCCTACAGGATACAAACACCGGGGAGCTGTTTTTT. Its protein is CASSLQDTNTGELFF.

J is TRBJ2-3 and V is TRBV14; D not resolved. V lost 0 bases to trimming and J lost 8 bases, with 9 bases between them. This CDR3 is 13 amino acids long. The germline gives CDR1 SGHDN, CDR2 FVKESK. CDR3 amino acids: CASSQEPAGTQYF. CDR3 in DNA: TGTGCCAGCAGCCAAGAGCCGGCAGGTACGCAGTATTTT.

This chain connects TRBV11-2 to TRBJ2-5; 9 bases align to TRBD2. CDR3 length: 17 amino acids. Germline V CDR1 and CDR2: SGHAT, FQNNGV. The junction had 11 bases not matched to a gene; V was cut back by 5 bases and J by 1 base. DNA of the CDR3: TGTGCCAGCAGCCCCTCCGGGGCGGGAGGGCCCCAAGAGACCCAGTACTTC. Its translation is CASSPSGAGGPQETQYF.

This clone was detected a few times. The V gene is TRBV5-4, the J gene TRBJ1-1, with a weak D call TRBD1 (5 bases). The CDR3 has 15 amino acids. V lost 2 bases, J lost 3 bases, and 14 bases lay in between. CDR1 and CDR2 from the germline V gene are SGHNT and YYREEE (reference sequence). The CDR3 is CASSFPGGGDTEAFF. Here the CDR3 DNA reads TGTGCCAGCAGCTTCCCGGGGGGGGGAGACACTGAAGCTTTCTTT.

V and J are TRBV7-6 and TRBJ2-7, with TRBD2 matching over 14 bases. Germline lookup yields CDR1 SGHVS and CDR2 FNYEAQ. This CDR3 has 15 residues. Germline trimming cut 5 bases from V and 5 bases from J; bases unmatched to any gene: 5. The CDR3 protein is CASSAGLAGGHEQYF. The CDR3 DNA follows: TGTGCCAGCAGCGCAGGACTAGCGGGGGGTCACGAGCAGTACTTC. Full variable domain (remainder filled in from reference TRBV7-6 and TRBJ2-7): GAGVSQSPRYKVTKRGQDVALRCDPISGHVSLYWYRQALGQGPEFLTYFNYEAQQDKSGLPNDRFSAERPEGSISTLTIQRTEQRDSAMYRCASSAGLAGGHEQYFGPGTRLTVT.

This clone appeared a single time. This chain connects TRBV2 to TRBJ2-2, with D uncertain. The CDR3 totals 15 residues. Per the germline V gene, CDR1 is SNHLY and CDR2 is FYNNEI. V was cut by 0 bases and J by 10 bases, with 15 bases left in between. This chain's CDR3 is CASSEAVPVHPELFF. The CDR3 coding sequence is TGTGCCAGCAGTGAAGCGGTACCGGTCCACCCGGAGCTGTTTTTT.

The DNA of the CDR3 is TGTGCCAGCCCCCATCCCGAGTCGGCTGGCTACACCTTC. This translates into CASPHPESAGYTF. The genes are TRBV11-2 and TRBJ1-2, with no clear D. Trimming removed 8 bases from V and 7 bases from J, with 17 bases in between. This CDR3 is 13 amino acids long. Germline assignment: CDR1 SGHAT and CDR2 FQNNGV.

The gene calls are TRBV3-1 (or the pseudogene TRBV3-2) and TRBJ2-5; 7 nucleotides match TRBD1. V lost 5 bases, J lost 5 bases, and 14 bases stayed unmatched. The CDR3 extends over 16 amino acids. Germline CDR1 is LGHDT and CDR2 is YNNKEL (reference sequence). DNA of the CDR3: TGTGCCAGCAGCACAACGGCGTCATCCAGGGGGGAGACCCAGTACTTC. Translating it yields CASSTTASSRGETQYF.

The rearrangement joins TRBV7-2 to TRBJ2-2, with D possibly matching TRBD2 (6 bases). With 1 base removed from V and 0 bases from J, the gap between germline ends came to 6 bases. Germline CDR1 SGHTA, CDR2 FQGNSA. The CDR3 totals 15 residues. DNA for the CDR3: TGTGCCAGCAGCTTAGTAGCGGCGAACACCGGGGAGCTGTTTTTT. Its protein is CASSLVAANTGELFF.

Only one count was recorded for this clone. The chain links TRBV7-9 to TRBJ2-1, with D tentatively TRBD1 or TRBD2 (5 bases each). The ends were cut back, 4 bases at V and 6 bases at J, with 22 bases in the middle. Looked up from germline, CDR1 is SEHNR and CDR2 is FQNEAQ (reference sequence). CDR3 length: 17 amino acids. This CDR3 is CASSSPPRGPGVNEQFF. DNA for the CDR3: TGTGCCAGCAGCTCGCCCCCACGGGGCCCCGGGGTCAATGAGCAGTTCTTC.

CDR3 sequence: CASSLEGAGEGYTF. As DNA, the CDR3 is TGCGCCAGCAGCTTGGAGGGGGCAGGTGAGGGCTACACCTTC. V and J are TRBV5-1 and TRBJ1-2, with 7 bases fitting TRBD1. Germline values: CDR1 SGHRS, CDR2 YFSETQ. V gave up 0 bases and J gave up 8 bases; unmatched junction bases: 7. The CDR3 totals 14 residues.

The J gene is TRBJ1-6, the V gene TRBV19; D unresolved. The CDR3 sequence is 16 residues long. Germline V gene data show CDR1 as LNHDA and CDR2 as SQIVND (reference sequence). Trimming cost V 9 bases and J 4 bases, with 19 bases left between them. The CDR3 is CASTSTQAGYNSPLHF. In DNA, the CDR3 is TGTGCCAGCACCTCTACCCAGGCAGGTTATAATTCACCCCTCCACTTT.

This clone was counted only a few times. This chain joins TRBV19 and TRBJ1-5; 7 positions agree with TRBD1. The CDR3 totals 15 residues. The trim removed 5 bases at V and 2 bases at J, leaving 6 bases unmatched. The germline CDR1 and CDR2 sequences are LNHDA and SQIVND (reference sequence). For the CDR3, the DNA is TGTGCCAGTAGTTTCCGACAGGGAGGCAATCAGCCCCAGCATTTT. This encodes CASSFRQGGNQPQHF.